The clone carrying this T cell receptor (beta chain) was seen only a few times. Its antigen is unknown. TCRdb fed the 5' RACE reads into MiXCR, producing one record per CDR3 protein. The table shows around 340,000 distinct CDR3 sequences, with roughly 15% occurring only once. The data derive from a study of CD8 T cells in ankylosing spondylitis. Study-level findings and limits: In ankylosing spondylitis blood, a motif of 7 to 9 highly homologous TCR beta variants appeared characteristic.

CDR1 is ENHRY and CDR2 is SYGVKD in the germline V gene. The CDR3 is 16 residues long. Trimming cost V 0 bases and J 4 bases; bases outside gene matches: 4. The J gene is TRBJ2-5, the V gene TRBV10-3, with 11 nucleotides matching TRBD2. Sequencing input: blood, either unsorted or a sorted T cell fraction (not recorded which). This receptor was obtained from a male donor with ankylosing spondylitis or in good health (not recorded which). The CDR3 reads CAISESIGLAGETQYF. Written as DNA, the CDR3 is TGTGCCATCAGTGAGTCGATAGGACTAGCGGGAGAGACCCAGTACTTC.